This entry concerns a single T cell receptor (beta chain). Its cognate antigen is unknown. Before the COVID-19 pandemic, during about 2010-2018, CD4+ T cells were taken from unexposed donors. The cells were cultured for 9 to 11 days before CD4+ T cells were isolated. Germline-derived CDR1 and CDR2 are GTSNPN and SVGIG (reference sequence). Between the trimmed V and J ends, which lost 5 bases and 2 bases, there was a span of 12 bases. The CDR3 is made up of 14 amino acids. The source of the sample is a study of CD4 T cells in relation to SARS-CoV-2 and coronaviruses. Clones were read by immunoSEQ multiplex PCR, and TCRdb kept only the in-frame ones, dropping some. This sample carries about 26,000 clones, 65% to 85% of them seen once, and the ten largest clones take around 13%.

The sequencing input was CD4+ T cells from PBMCs, cultured in vitro. This receptor was obtained from a human donor in good health. V and J are TRBV30 and TRBJ2-2, with D possibly matching TRBD2 (6 bases). The CDR3 is CAWDGTFNTGELFF. The CDR3 nucleotides read TGTGCCTGGGACGGGACTTTTAACACCGGGGAGCTGTTTTTT.